Presented here are 29 T cell receptor beta chains from one specimen sequenced in a study of human T cells and chemical hapten exposure. Time point in this sample: patch test 2, 6 weeks after DPC sensitization. Described treatment: therapeutic diphenylcyclopropenone sensitization with weekly scalp DPC. Unfractionated whole blood yielded the extracted total RNA. TCRdb re-derived calls from the RACE reads in MiXCR, one entry per CDR3 protein. The table records roughly 43,000 distinct CDR3 sequences, more than 9% of them present only once. The sequencing here drew on whole blood, taken in connection with sensitization to the hapten diphenylcyclopropenone (DPC). Receptor source: a woman younger than 45 with alopecia areata. Some clones in this sample may be carry-over from other donors' samples.

The chain carries TRBV5-6 and TRBJ1-2; D gene uncertain. The germline gives CDR1 SGHDT, CDR2 YYEEEE. CDR3 size: 11 residues. Trimming pared 0 bases from V and 8 bases from J, leaving 5 bases between. CDR3 DNA: TGTGCCAGCAGCTTGGATGGGGGCTACACCTTC. It encodes CASSLDGGYTF.

The chain joins TRBV27 to TRBJ2-7; possibly TRBD2 for D (5 bases). The V gene lost 6 bases and the J gene lost 0 bases, with 12 bases spanning the gap. CDR3 length: 14 amino acids. Germline assignment: CDR1 MNHEY and CDR2 SMNVEV (reference sequence). The CDR3 spells CASSRSGYSYEQYF. The CDR3 DNA sequence: TGTGCCAGCAGCCGCAGCGGATACTCCTACGAGCAGTACTTC.

This clonotype has only a few counts. This chain connects TRBV7-9 to TRBJ2-5; weak D call: TRBD1 (5 bases). Germline V CDR1 and CDR2: SEHNR, FQNEAQ (reference sequence). Trimming cost V 5 bases and J 5 bases, with 9 bases left between them. The CDR3 has 12 residues. This CDR3 is CASSQGWETQYF. CDR3 in DNA: TGTGCCAGCAGCCAGGGTTGGGAGACCCAGTACTTC.

This clonotype was found many times. The V and J genes are TRBV5-4 and TRBJ2-3; D is uncertain. In germline, CDR1 is SGHNT, CDR2 YYREEE (reference sequence). CDR3 size: 14 residues. Trimming cost V 5 bases and J 6 bases, with 16 bases left between them. The chain's CDR3 is CASSGRASSDTQYF. The CDR3 bases are TGTGCCAGCAGTGGGCGAGCGTCGTCGGATACGCAGTATTTT.

This clonotype was seen many times. This sequence joins TRBV18 and TRBJ1-1, with D maybe TRBD1 (6 bases). Trimming removed 2 bases at V and 4 bases at J, with 11 bases between. The CDR3 contains 14 residues. The germline V gene has CDR1 KGHSH and CDR2 LQKENI. CDR3 amino acids: CASSPSGVATEAFF. Here the CDR3 DNA reads TGTGCCAGCTCACCATCAGGGGTCGCCACTGAAGCTTTCTTT.

This clonotype was observed a few times. The chain has TRBV6-1 and TRBJ2-3; D unresolved. The CDR3 sequence is 12 residues long. V lost 2 bases, J lost 6 bases, and 6 bases lay in between. Germline V gene lookup returns CDR1 MNHNS and CDR2 SASEGT. The DNA of the CDR3 is TGTGCCAGCAGTGAAACGAGGGATACGCAGTATTTT. It encodes CASSETRDTQYF.

This clonotype was detected only a few times. CDR3 sequence: CAISESAGENTEAFF. DNA for the CDR3: TGTGCCATCAGTGAGTCAGCAGGGGAGAACACTGAAGCTTTCTTT. The chain employs TRBV10-3 and TRBJ1-1, with D possibly being TRBD1 (6 bases). Germline V gene sequence: CDR1 ENHRY, CDR2 SYGVKD. CDR3 size: 15 residues. V lost 0 bases to trimming and J lost 1 base, with 9 bases between them.

The rearrangement joins TRBV21-1 to TRBJ2-3. TRBV21-1 represents a pseudogene. This CDR3 is built from 15 residues. CDR3 sequence: CASSKRSKTLNTQYF. The CDR3 coding sequence is TGTGCCAGCAGCAAGAGATCCAAAACATTAAATACGCAGTATTTT.

This clonotype was observed a few times. The chain combines TRBV24-1 with TRBJ2-5; the D is unclear. The ends were cut back, 4 bases at V and 5 bases at J, with 13 bases in the middle. CDR1 is KGHDR, CDR2 SFDVKD, per germline. The CDR3 is 14 amino acids. The CDR3 region is CATSDPLKGETQYF. DNA for the CDR3: TGTGCCACCAGTGACCCATTAAAAGGGGAGACCCAGTACTTC.

This chain joins TRBV30 and TRBJ2-2, with D perhaps matching TRBD1 (5 bases). The ends were cut back, 0 bases at V and 0 bases at J, with 14 bases in the middle. The CDR3 has 17 amino acids. Germline CDR1 is GTSNPN and CDR2 is SVGIG (reference sequence). The CDR3 loop reads CAWSVRFDSTNTGELFF. The CDR3 region has the DNA TGTGCCTGGAGTGTAAGGTTTGACAGCACGAACACCGGGGAGCTGTTTTTT.

This clonotype appeared a few times. The rearrangement links TRBV7-2 to TRBJ2-6; D is perhaps TRBD1 (6 bases). The germline V and J ends were trimmed by 5 bases and 1 base, with 12 bases remaining between them. The CDR3 covers 16 residues. Germline V gene sequence: CDR1 SGHTA, CDR2 FQGNSA. The DNA for the CDR3 is TGTGCCAGCAGCCGACAGGCGTTGTCTGGGGCCAACGTCCTGACTTTC. Protein: CASSRQALSGANVLTF.

V is TRBV6-1 and J is TRBJ2-2; D uncertain. The V end lost 7 bases, the J end lost 7 bases, and 22 bases lay between the germline ends. The CDR3 extends over 16 amino acids. Per germline, CDR1 MNHNS and CDR2 SASEGT. This chain's CDR3 is CASTLYPGPSGGELFF. CDR3 coding DNA: TGTGCCAGCACCCTGTACCCTGGCCCCAGTGGCGGGGAGCTGTTTTTT.

This clonotype was seen only a few times. The genes are TRBV9 and TRBJ2-5; D remains ambiguous. Germline CDR1 SGDLS, CDR2 YYNGEE. This CDR3 is 14 amino acids long. The V and J ends lost 0 bases and 5 bases respectively, with 11 bases between them. CDR3 amino acids: CASSVAVGGETQYF. Written as DNA, the CDR3 is TGTGCCAGCAGCGTAGCTGTGGGCGGCGAGACCCAGTACTTC.

This chain links TRBV2 with TRBJ2-1; 14 bases agree with TRBD2. The J segment lost 6 bases and the V segment lost 7 bases, leaving 8 bases of the junction unmatched. The CDR3 is 16 amino acids. Germline loops: CDR1 SNHLY, CDR2 FYNNEI. CDR3 region: CASKGLAGAPGNEQFF. The CDR3 DNA reads TGTGCCAGCAAGGGACTAGCGGGGGCACCGGGCAATGAGCAGTTCTTC.

This clonotype has a handful of counts. The rearrangement joins TRBV10-3 to TRBJ2-3; TRBD1 matches at 10 bases. The CDR3 is 15 amino acids. V was clipped by 5 bases and J by 3 bases; unmatched bases: 5. Per germline, CDR1 ENHRY and CDR2 SYGVKD. The CDR3 DNA reads TGTGCCATCAGTCCGGGACAGGGGCCAACAGATACGCAGTATTTT. This sequence encodes CAISPGQGPTDTQYF.

In its sample, this clonotype was seen many times. The V and J genes are TRBV5-5 and TRBJ1-6; TRBD1 is a possible D gene (6 bases). Trimming took off 5 bases at V and 0 bases at J, with 9 bases between the two ends. The CDR3 runs to 15 residues. Germline CDR1 reads SGHKS; CDR2 reads YYEKEE (reference sequence). As DNA, the CDR3 is TGTGCCAGCAGTACAGGGAGCTCCTATAATTCACCCCTCCACTTT. This codes for CASSTGSSYNSPLHF.

The chain has TRBV4-2 and TRBJ2-3, with 10 nucleotides matching TRBD2. This CDR3 region has 16 residues. Trimming took 2 bases from V and 3 from J; bases not matched to a gene: 5. Germline V gene sequence: CDR1 LGHNA, CDR2 YNFKEQ. The CDR3 nucleotides read TGTGCCAGCAGCCAACGAGCGGGGGGGCTGACAGATACGCAGTATTTT. Translating it yields CASSQRAGGLTDTQYF.

This clonotype was recorded at least ten times. This rearrangement joins TRBV18 to TRBJ2-6, with TRBD1 as a possible D gene (6 bases). The CDR3 has 15 amino acids. With 3 bases removed from V and 6 bases from J, the gap between germline ends came to 12 bases. Germline-derived CDR1 and CDR2 are KGHSH and LQKENI. CDR3 amino acids: CASSPTGSEANVLTF. The CDR3 bases are TGTGCCAGCTCACCTACAGGGAGTGAGGCCAACGTCCTGACTTTC.

This clonotype occurred a few times. This rearrangement joins TRBV20-1 to TRBJ2-7, with TRBD2 identical over 7 bases. V dropped 0 bases and J dropped 1; count of bases not matched to a gene: 9. Germline CDR1 is DFQATT and CDR2 is SNEGSKA (reference sequence). The CDR3 sequence is 16 residues long. CDR3 protein: CSARDWEGDSSYEQYF. The CDR3 coding sequence is TGCAGTGCTAGAGATTGGGAGGGAGACAGTTCCTACGAGCAGTACTTC.

V usage is TRBV19 and J usage is TRBJ1-5, with D possibly TRBD1 on 6 matching bases. Per germline, CDR1 LNHDA and CDR2 SQIVND (reference sequence). The V end lost 6 bases, the J end lost 3 bases, and 15 bases lay between the germline ends. The CDR3 is 15 amino acids. CDR3 region: CASRSQGWANQPQHF. In nucleotides, the CDR3 is TGTGCCAGTAGATCACAGGGATGGGCCAATCAGCCCCAGCATTTT.

This clonotype occurred many times. The gene calls are TRBV7-9 and TRBJ2-5; 8 bases fit TRBD2. J lost 2 bases, V lost 0 bases, and 8 bases had no gene match. The CDR3 consists of 17 residues. In germline, CDR1 is SEHNR, CDR2 FQNEAQ (reference sequence). Here the CDR3 reads CASSLAHQGTRQETQYF. CDR3 nucleotides: TGTGCCAGCAGCTTAGCCCACCAAGGGACTAGACAAGAGACCCAGTACTTC.

This clonotype was observed a handful of times. This rearrangement joins TRBV9 to TRBJ2-3; D ambiguous. The V end was cut by 0 bases, the J end by 2 bases, with 7 bases between. Germline V lookup: CDR1 SGDLS, CDR2 YYNGEE. This CDR3 has 14 residues. Here the CDR3 reads CASSVAIATDTQYF. The DNA for the CDR3 is TGTGCCAGCAGCGTAGCCATAGCCACAGATACGCAGTATTTT.

This clonotype was picked up a small number of times. V usage is TRBV15 and J usage is TRBJ2-1; tentatively, D is TRBD2 (7 bases). This CDR3 has 17 residues. V lost 3 bases to trimming and J lost 5 bases, with 20 bases between them. Per germline, CDR1 LNHNV and CDR2 YYDKDF (reference sequence). The DNA for the CDR3 is TGTGCCACCAGCAGGAACAGGGAGGGGACTATAGACAATGAGCAGTTCTTC. Amino acids: CATSRNREGTIDNEQFF.

This rearrangement joins TRBV2 to TRBJ2-7; D possibly corresponds to TRBD1 (6 bases). CDR1 and CDR2 from the germline V gene are SNHLY and FYNNEI. The V gene lost 7 bases and the J gene lost 3 bases, with 22 bases spanning the gap. The CDR3 is made up of 16 amino acids. This CDR3 is CASTPRTERVVYEQYF. The CDR3 coding sequence is TGTGCCAGCACCCCCCGGACAGAACGAGTTGTCTACGAGCAGTACTTC.

This clonotype has only a few counts. The J gene is TRBJ2-3, the V gene TRBV12-3 or TRBV12-4, with 7 bases that match TRBD1. After removal of 4 bases from V and 5 bases from J, the junction contained 6 bases not matched to a gene. This CDR3 spans 14 amino acids. CDR3 DNA sequence: TGTGCCAGCAGTTCTACAGGGGATGAAGATACGCAGTATTTT. This translates into CASSSTGDEDTQYF.

The CDR3 nucleotides read TGCAGCGTTGGTGGGCCAGAGACCCAGTACTTC. This codes for CSVGGPETQYF. The J gene is TRBJ2-5, the V gene TRBV29-1; unclear D gene. Trimming removed 4 bases at V and 4 bases at J, with 7 bases between. The CDR3 length is 11 residues. CDR1 is SQVTM, CDR2 ANQGSEA, per germline.

This clonotype was counted at least ten times. The V call is TRBV28, the J call TRBJ1-2, with D uncertain. Germline V gene sequence: CDR1 MDHEN, CDR2 SYDVKM. This CDR3 has 13 residues. With 6 bases removed from V and 4 bases from J, the gap between germline ends came to 12 bases. Here the CDR3 DNA reads TGTGCCAGCAGGATTTCGGGGAGCTATGGCTACACCTTC. Protein: CASRISGSYGYTF.

The CDR3 spells CASSLSSNNEQFF. The CDR3 DNA sequence: TGTGCCAGCAGCTTATCCAGTAACAATGAGCAGTTCTTC. The rearrangement uses TRBV11-1 and TRBJ2-1, with no clear D. CDR1 and CDR2 (germline): SGHAT, FQDESV (reference sequence). V shed 2 bases and J shed 5 bases, with 7 bases lying between them. This CDR3 comprises 13 residues.

This clonotype has a handful of counts. The chain has TRBV7-2 and TRBJ2-2, with TRBD2 identical over 11 bases. The germline CDR1 and CDR2 sequences are SGHTA and FQGNSA. The CDR3 contains 15 residues. V was clipped by 6 bases and J by 7 bases; unmatched bases: 7. CDR3 nucleotide sequence: TGTGCCAGCAGGCCTAGCGGGGGGCGTAGCGGGGAGCTGTTTTTT. It encodes CASRPSGGRSGELFF.